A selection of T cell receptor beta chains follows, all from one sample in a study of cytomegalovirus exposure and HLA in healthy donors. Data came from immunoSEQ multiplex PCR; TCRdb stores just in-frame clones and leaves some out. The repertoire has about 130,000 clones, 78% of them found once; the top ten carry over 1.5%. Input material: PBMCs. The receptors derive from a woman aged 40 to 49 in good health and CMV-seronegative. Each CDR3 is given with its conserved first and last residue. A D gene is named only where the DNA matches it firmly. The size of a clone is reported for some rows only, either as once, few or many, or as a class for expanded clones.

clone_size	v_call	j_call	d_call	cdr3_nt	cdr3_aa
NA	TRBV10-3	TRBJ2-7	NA	TGTGCCATCACCCCGGGAGACTCCTACGAGCAGTACTTC	CAITPGDSYEQYF
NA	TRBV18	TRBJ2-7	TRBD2	TGTGCCAGCTCACCATTAGCTAGCGGGCTCTCCTACGAGCAGTACTTC	CASSPLASGLSYEQYF
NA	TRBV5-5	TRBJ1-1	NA	TGTGCCAGCAGCCCAGAGAGGGCTTGGGGCACTGAAGCTTTCTTT	CASSPERAWGTEAFF
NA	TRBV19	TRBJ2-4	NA	TGTGCCACGGGACTAGCCAAAAACATTCAGTACTTC	CATGLAKNIQYF
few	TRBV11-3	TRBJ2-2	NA	TGTGCCAGCAGCTTACGGGGGTCTTACACCGGGGAGCTGTTTTTT	CASSLRGSYTGELFF
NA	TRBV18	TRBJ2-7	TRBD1	TGTGCCAGCTCTCCAGGACAGGGCGAGCAGTACTTC	CASSPGQGEQYF
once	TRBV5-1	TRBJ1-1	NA	TGCGCCAGCAGCTTGGTAGGAGTGAACACTGAAGCTTTCTTT	CASSLVGVNTEAFF
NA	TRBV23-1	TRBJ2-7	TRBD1	TGCGCCAGCAGTCAAAGACAGGGCTACGAGCAGTACTTC	CASSQRQGYEQYF
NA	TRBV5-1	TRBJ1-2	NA	TGCGCCAGCAGCTTGGGTCAGGGGTCTATGGGCGCTCATGGCTACACCTTC	CASSLGQGSMGAHGYTF
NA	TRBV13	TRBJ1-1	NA	TGTGCCAGCAGCTTACAGGGGAAAAATGAAGCTTTCTTT	CASSLQGKNEAFF
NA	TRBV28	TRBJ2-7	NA	TGTGCCAGCAGTCTCCCGAGCGTGGACGAGCAGTACTTC	CASSLPSVDEQYF
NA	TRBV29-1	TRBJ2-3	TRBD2	TGCAGCGTTGAAGGGGAGGGATACACAGATACGCAGTATTTT	CSVEGEGYTDTQYF
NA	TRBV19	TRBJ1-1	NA	TGTGCCAGTAGTACCCTGGCCGAGAACACTGAAGCTTTCTTT	CASSTLAENTEAFF
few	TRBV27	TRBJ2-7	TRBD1	TGTGCCAGCAGTTCTACCTCCGGGACAGGGGGGGGCGAGCAGTACTTC	CASSSTSGTGGGEQYF
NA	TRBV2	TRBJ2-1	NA	TGTGCCAGCAGCCAAGGGGGAGGGATCCGTCCGTTCTTC	CASSQGGGIRPFF
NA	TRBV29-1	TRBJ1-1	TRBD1	TGCAGCGGCCGACAGGGGGATATGGCTGAAGCTTTCTTT	CSGRQGDMAEAFF
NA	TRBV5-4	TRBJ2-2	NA	TGTGCCAGCAGCCAATGGACTTCACTCGGGAACACCGGGGAGCTGTTTTTT	CASSQWTSLGNTGELFF
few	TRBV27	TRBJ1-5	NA	TGTGCCAGCAGTTTATCTGGCAGGGATCAGCCCCAGCATTTT	CASSLSGRDQPQHF
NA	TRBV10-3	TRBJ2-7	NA	TGTGCCATCAGTGATTTCGGGAGAGAATCCTACGAGCAGTACTTC	CAISDFGRESYEQYF
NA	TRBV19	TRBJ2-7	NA	TGTGCCAGTAGTATCTCCGCAGGCTCCTACGAGCAGTACTTC	CASSISAGSYEQYF
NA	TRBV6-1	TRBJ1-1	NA	TGTGCCAGCAGGAGGGAATTGATGAACACTGAAGCTTTCTTT	CASRRELMNTEAFF
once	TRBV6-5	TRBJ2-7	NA	TGTGCCAGCAGTTACTCTGGGGGCCTGTACTTC	CASSYSGGLYF
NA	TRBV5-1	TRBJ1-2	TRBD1	TGCGCCAGCAGCCCAGGGACAGCTACGAACTATGGCTACACCTTC	CASSPGTATNYGYTF
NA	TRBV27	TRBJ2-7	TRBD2	TGTGCCAGCAGTTTCCCGGGAGGACACGAGCAGTACTTC	CASSFPGGHEQYF
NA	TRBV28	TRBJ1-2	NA	TGTGCCAGCAGTCGGACAGAAATTGCCTATGGCTACACCTTC	CASSRTEIAYGYTF
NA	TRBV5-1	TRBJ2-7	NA	TGCGCCAGCAGCCCTTCTAGCGTTTCCTCCTACGAGCAGTACTTC	CASSPSSVSSYEQYF
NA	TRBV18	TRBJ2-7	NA	TGTGCCAGCTCACCCCAGGGGACCACCTACGAGCAGTACTTC	CASSPQGTTYEQYF
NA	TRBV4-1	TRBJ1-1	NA	TGCGCCAGCAGCCAAGCCCCGGACACTGAAGCTTTCTTT	CASSQAPDTEAFF
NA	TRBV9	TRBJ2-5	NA	TGTGCCAGCAGCCCCCCTTCGGAGACCCAGTACTTC	CASSPPSETQYF
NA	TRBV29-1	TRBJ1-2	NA	TGCAGCGTTGAACAGGGTGGCTACACCTTC	CSVEQGGYTF
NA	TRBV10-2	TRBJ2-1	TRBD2	TGCGCCAGCAAGGGACTAGGGTTTAGTGATGAGCAGTTCTTC	CASKGLGFSDEQFF